A single sample gave rise to the 11 T cell receptor beta chains below, sequenced in a study of shared clonotypes between healthy human individuals. Clones were read by immunoSEQ multiplex PCR, and TCRdb kept only the in-frame ones, dropping some. The sample has about 800,000 clones, about 97% seen once; the top ten hold about 0.22%. CD45RO-negative cells were positively selected for CCR7, leaving out terminally differentiated effector memory CD45RA+ cells. The source material was naive CD8+ T cells sorted from blood. These receptors were collected from a man aged 25-45 years in good health.

V usage is TRBV27 and J usage is TRBJ2-1; the D gene is possibly TRBD1 (5 bases). Germline V gene lookup returns CDR1 MNHEY and CDR2 SMNVEV (reference sequence). The CDR3 sequence is 14 residues long. Trimming left V 2 bases short and J 3 bases short, with 8 bases between. CDR3 in amino acids: CASSLIDSYNEQFF. CDR3 coding DNA: TGTGCCAGCAGTTTAATCGACAGCTACAATGAGCAGTTCTTC.

The rearrangement links TRBV19 to TRBJ2-7, with a tentative D call TRBD2 (5 bases). Germline V CDR1 and CDR2: LNHDA, SQIVND (reference sequence). Trimming left V 3 bases short and J 6 bases short, with 15 bases between. The CDR3 covers 14 residues. CDR3 amino acids: CASSMERNSIEQYF. CDR3 coding DNA: TGTGCCAGTAGTATGGAGCGGAATAGCATCGAGCAGTACTTC.

The J gene is TRBJ1-2, the V gene TRBV16; D is undetermined. The CDR3 totals 11 residues. The germline V and J ends were trimmed by 2 bases and 8 bases, with 6 bases remaining between them. Germline values: CDR1 KGHSY, CDR2 FQNENV. CDR3 protein: CASSQGEGYTF. Here the CDR3 DNA reads TGTGCCAGCAGCCAAGGAGAGGGCTACACCTTC.

The rearrangement uses TRBV29-1 and TRBJ2-2; unclear D gene. CDR3 length: 13 amino acids. Deletions cut 4 bases from V and 2 bases from J, with 8 bases between. Germline V gene lookup returns CDR1 SQVTM and CDR2 ANQGSEA. CDR3 sequence (DNA): TGCAGCGTTGGGGTTGTAAACACCGGGGAGCTGTTTTTT. Protein: CSVGVVNTGELFF.

The DNA for the CDR3 is TGTGCTAGTGGCCTGACGGAATCATCTAACTATGGCTACACCTTC. Its protein product is CASGLTESSNYGYTF. V is TRBV12-5 and J is TRBJ1-2; no clear D gene. Between the trimmed V and J ends, which lost 6 bases and 0 bases, there was a span of 14 bases. The CDR3 loop spans 15 amino acids. Germline assignment: CDR1 LGHNT and CDR2 FRNRAP.

The chain uses TRBV27 and TRBJ1-5, with 8 bases matching TRBD1. The CDR3 is 13 amino acids. With 7 bases clipped from V and 5 bases from J, the junction kept 4 bases outside the gene matches. Per germline, CDR1 MNHEY and CDR2 SMNVEV (reference sequence). The CDR3 is CASTDRGDQPQHF. The CDR3 region has the DNA TGTGCCAGCACCGACAGGGGCGATCAGCCCCAGCATTTT.

The rearrangement links TRBV29-1 to TRBJ2-3; 7 positions match TRBD2. Germline V gives CDR1 SQVTM, CDR2 ANQGSEA. The junction had 5 bases not matched to a gene; V was cut back by 1 base and J by 4 bases. The CDR3 covers 14 residues. CDR3 amino acids: CSVEAGGLADTQYF. The CDR3 region has the DNA TGCAGCGTTGAAGCGGGAGGACTGGCAGATACGCAGTATTTT.

The V and J genes are TRBV7-6 and TRBJ2-2; tentatively, D is TRBD2 (6 bases). Trimming cost V 1 base and J 4 bases, with 10 bases left between them. CDR3 length: 15 residues. Germline loops: CDR1 SGHVS, CDR2 FNYEAQ. The CDR3 DNA sequence: TGTGCCAGCAGCTTAGGTGGCGGGACCACCGGGGAGCTGTTTTTT. Encoded protein: CASSLGGGTTGELFF.

This clone appeared once. The genes are TRBV29-1 and TRBJ2-5; 9 bases line up with TRBD1. Looked up from germline, CDR1 is SQVTM and CDR2 is ANQGSEA. This CDR3 has 12 residues. The V gene end was trimmed by 4 bases and the J gene end by 9 bases; junction bases not matched to a gene: 6. CDR3: CSVVGDRVSQYF. CDR3 DNA: TGCAGCGTTGTTGGGGACAGGGTATCCCAGTACTTC.

V and J are TRBV7-6 and TRBJ2-1; D may be TRBD1 or TRBD2 (5 bases each). Trimming removed 2 bases from V and 7 bases from J, with 12 bases in between. This CDR3 is built from 14 residues. CDR1 is SGHVS and CDR2 is FNYEAQ in the germline V gene. Written as DNA, the CDR3 is TGTGCCAGCAGCTTATGGGGGAGTGGTAATGAGCAGTTCTTC. Its protein product is CASSLWGSGNEQFF.

The chain couples TRBV5-1 to TRBJ1-2; 7 bases line up with TRBD1. Trimming took 6 bases from V and 4 from J; bases not matched to a gene: 15. The CDR3 contains 16 residues. The germline CDR1 and CDR2 sequences are SGHRS and YFSETQ. The CDR3 DNA reads as TGCGCCAGCACCAACGTATATGACAGGGAAGGCTATGGCTACACCTTC. Its translation is CASTNVYDREGYGYTF.